This TCR beta chain was captured by sequencing in a study of blood T cells in healthy people across ages. Whole-study findings and limits: Diversity estimated from one million T cells was considered an underestimate.

The second PCR ran 7 to 11 cycles with a sample-barcoded 5' primer and J-beta primers. Each CDR3 protein gets one entry after TCRdb re-called the 5' RACE reads with MiXCR. The data hold about 930,000 distinct CDR3 sequences, with almost 30% observed a single time. This clonotype was counted a few times. Its target is unknown. Roughly 10 milliliters of peripheral blood were drawn from each donor into EDTA-treated tubes. There are 15 residues in the CDR3. Germline V lookup: CDR1 SGDLS, CDR2 YYNGEE. Trimming took 4 bases from V and 3 from J; bases not matched to a gene: 10. This sample also appeared in a second study, on T cells of mothers and their children.

Sequencing was carried out using blood. This TCR was sampled from a middle-aged woman in good health. This chain connects TRBV9 to TRBJ2-7; 7 nucleotides match TRBD2. The CDR3 here is CASSPGGGRDYEQYF. The CDR3 DNA is TGTGCCAGCAGCCCGGGGGGAGGGAGGGACTACGAGCAGTACTTC.